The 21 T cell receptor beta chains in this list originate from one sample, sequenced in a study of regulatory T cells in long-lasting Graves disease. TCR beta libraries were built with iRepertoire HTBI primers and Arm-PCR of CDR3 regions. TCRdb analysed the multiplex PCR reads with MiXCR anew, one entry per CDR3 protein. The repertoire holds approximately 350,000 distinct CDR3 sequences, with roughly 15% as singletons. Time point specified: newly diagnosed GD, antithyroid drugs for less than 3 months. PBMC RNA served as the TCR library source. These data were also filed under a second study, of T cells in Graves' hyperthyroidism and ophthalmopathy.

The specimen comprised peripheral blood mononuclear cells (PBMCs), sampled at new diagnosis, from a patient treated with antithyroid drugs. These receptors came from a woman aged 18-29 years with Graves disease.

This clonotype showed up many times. CDR3 bases: TGTGCCAGCAGTGAAGTAATCTACGAGCAGTACTTC. This translates into CASSEVIYEQYF. The chain employs TRBV6-1 and TRBJ2-7; D is uncertain. The CDR3 spans 12 residues. The ends were cut back, 1 base at V and 3 bases at J, with 4 bases in the middle. CDR1 MNHNS and CDR2 SASEGT come from the germline V gene.

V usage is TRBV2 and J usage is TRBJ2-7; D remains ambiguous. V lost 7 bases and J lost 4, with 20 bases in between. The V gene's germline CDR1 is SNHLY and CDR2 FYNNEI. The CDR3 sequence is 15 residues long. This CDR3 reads CASMFRIRTLYEQYF. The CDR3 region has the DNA TGTGCCAGCATGTTCAGAATCAGAACTTTATACGAGCAGTACTTC.

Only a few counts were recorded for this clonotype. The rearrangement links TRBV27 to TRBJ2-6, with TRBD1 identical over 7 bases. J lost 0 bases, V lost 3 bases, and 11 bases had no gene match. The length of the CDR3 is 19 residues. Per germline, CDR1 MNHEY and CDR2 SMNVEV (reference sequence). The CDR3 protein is CASSFSRDSPFSGANVLTF. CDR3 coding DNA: TGTGCCAGCAGTTTTAGCAGGGACAGTCCGTTCTCTGGGGCCAACGTCCTGACTTTC.

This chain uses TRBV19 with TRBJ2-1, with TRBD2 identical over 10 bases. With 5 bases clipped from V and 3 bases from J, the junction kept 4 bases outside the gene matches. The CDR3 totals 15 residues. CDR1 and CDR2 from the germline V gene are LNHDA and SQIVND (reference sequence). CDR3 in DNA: TGTGCCAGTAGTTTAGCGGGGGGTATCTACAATGAGCAGTTCTTC. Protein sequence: CASSLAGGIYNEQFF. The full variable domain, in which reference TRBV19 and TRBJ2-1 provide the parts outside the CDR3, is DGGITQSPKYLFRKEGQNVTLSCEQNLNHDAMYWYRQDPGQGLRLIYYSQIVNDFQKGDIAEGYSVSREKKESFPLTVTSAQKNPTAFYLCASSLAGGIYNEQFFGPGTRLTVL.

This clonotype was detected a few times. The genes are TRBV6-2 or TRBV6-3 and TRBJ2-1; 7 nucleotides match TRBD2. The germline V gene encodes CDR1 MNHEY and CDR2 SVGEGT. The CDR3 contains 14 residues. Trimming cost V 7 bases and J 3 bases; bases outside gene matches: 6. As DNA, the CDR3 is TGTGCCAGCACCCGAGCGGGAATCTACAATGAGCAGTTCTTC. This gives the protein CASTRAGIYNEQFF.

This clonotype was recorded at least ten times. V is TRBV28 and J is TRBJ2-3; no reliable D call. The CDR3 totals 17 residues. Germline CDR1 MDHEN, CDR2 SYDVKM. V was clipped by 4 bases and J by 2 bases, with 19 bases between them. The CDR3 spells CASSSILNQRITDTQYF. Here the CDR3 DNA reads TGTGCCAGCAGTTCCATACTAAACCAGCGAATCACAGATACGCAGTATTTT.

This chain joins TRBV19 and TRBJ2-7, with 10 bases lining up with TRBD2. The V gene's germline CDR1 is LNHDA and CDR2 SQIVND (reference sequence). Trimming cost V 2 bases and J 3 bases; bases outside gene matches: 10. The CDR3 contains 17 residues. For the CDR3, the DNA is TGTGCCAGTAGTATAAGTTTAGCGGGGGGCGAACGCTACGAGCAGTACTTC. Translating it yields CASSISLAGGERYEQYF.

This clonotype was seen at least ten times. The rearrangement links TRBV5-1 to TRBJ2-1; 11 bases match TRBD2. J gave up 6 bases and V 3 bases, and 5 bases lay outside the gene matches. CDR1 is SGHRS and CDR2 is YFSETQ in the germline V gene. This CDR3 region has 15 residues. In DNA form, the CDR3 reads TGCGCCAGCAGCTCGGGACTAGCGGTATCCAATGAGCAGTTCTTC. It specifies CASSSGLAVSNEQFF.

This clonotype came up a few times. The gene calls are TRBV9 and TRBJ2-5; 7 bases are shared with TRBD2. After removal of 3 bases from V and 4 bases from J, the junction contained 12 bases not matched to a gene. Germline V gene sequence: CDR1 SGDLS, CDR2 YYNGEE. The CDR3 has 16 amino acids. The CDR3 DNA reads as TGTGCCAGCAGCGCCGGCCAGGGCGGGGGACGAGAGACCCAGTACTTC. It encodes CASSAGQGGGRETQYF.

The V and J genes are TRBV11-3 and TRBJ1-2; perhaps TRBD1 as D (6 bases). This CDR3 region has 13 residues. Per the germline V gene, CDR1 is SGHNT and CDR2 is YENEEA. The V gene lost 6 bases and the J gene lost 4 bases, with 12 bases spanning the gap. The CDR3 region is CASSVQGIYGYTF. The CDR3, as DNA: TGTGCCAGCAGTGTACAGGGTATCTATGGCTACACCTTC.

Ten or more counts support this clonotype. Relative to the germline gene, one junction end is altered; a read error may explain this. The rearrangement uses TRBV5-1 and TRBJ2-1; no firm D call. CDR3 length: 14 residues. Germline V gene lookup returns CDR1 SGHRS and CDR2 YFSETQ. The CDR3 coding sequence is TGTGCCAGCACTTTCCTAGGGCAGGACAATGAGCAGTTCTTC. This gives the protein CASTFLGQDNEQFF.

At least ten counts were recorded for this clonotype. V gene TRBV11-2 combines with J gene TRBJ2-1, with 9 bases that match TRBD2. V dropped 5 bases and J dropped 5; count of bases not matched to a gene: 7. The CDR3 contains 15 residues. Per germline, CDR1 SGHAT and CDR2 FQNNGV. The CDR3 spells CASSLTSGQNNEQFF. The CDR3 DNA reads TGTGCCAGCAGCCTCACTAGCGGGCAGAACAATGAGCAGTTCTTC.

The CDR3 DNA reads as TGTGCCATCAGCACTCCGGGACAGGGGGCGGACACTGAAGCTTTCTTT. Amino acids: CAISTPGQGADTEAFF. This chain links TRBV10-3 with TRBJ1-1, with 12 bases that match TRBD1. The V gene's germline CDR1 is ENHRY and CDR2 SYGVKD. This CDR3 is 16 amino acids long. The V and J ends lost 6 bases and 3 bases, in that order; junction bases with no gene match: 8.

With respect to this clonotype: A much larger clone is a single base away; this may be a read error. CDR3 DNA sequence: TGCGCCAGCAGCCCGCTGGGGAGGGGTAGGAACACTGAAGCTTTCTTT. As protein: CASSPLGRGRNTEAFF. The gene calls are TRBV5-1 and TRBJ1-1, with D possibly being TRBD1 (5 bases). V was shortened by 4 bases and J by 1 base, with 17 bases between the two germline ends. The germline CDR1 and CDR2 sequences are SGHRS and YFSETQ. CDR3 length: 16 residues.

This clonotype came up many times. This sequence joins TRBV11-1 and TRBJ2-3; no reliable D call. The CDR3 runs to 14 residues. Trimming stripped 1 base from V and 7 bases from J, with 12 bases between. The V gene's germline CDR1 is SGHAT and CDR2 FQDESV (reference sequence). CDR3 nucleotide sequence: TGTGCCAGCAGCTTAGGTAGAAACCACCATACGCAGTATTTT. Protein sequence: CASSLGRNHHTQYF. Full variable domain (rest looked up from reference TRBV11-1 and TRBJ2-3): EAEVAQSPRYKITEKSQAVAFWCDPISGHATLYWYRQILGQGPELLVQFQDESVVDDSQLPKDRFSAERLKGVDSTLKIQPAELGDSAMYLCASSLGRNHHTQYFGPGTRLTVL.

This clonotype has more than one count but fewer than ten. The CDR3 sequence is CASSYIGGGANVLTF. The CDR3 DNA is TGTGCCAGCAGTTATATCGGAGGTGGGGCCAACGTCCTGACTTTC. The chain employs TRBV6-5 and TRBJ2-6; weak D call: TRBD2 (5 bases). The CDR3 sequence is 15 residues long. The germline CDR1 and CDR2 sequences are MNHEY and SVGAGI. V dropped 3 bases and J dropped 3 bases, with 9 bases sitting between them.

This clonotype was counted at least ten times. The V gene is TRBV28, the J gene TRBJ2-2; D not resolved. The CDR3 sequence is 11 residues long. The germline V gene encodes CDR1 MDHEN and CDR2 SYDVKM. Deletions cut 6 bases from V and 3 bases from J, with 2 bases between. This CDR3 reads CASRDTGELFF. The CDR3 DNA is TGTGCCAGCAGGGACACCGGGGAGCTGTTTTTT.

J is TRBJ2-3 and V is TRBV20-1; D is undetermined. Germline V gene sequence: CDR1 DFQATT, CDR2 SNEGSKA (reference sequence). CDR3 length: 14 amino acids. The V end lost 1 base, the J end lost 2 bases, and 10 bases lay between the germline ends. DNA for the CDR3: TGCAGTGCTAGAGTCCTACGTTCCACAGATACGCAGTATTTT. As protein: CSARVLRSTDTQYF.

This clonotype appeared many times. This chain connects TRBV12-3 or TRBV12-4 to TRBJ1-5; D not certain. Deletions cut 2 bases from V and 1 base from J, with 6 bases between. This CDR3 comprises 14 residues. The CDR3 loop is CASSLQSSNQPQHF. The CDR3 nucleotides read TGTGCCAGCAGTTTACAGAGCAGCAATCAGCCCCAGCATTTT.

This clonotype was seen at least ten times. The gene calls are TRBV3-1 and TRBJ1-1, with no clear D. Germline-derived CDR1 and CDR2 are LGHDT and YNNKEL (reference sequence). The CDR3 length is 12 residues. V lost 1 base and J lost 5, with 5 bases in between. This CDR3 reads CASSQAGTEAFF. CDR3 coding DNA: TGTGCCAGCAGCCAAGCGGGAACTGAAGCTTTCTTT.

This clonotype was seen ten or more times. CDR3 in amino acids: CASSYNWGPEAKNIQYF. As DNA, the CDR3 is TGTGCCAGCAGTTATAATTGGGGGCCAGAGGCCAAAAACATTCAGTACTTC. The V call is TRBV6-5, the J call TRBJ2-4, with D perhaps TRBD1 (6 bases). The CDR3 is 17 amino acids. V lost 3 bases to trimming and J lost 1 base, with 16 bases between them. Germline loops: CDR1 MNHEY, CDR2 SVGAGI.